This T cell receptor beta chain was captured by sequencing in a study of blood T cell repertoires in COVID-19. In the study overall: Donors in the United States, Italy and Spain gave samples during acute or convalescent COVID-19. From T cells, B-cell-depleted T cells, or PBMCs came the material, which was cDNA or gDNA.

The CDR3 has 14 amino acids. J lost 6 bases, V lost 0 bases, and 1 base had no gene match. Germline-derived CDR1 and CDR2 are SGDLS and YYNGEE. As handled by the study authors: From reference gene primer amplification, estimates of nucleated cell counts were derived. Using immunoSEQ multiplex PCR, the repertoire was profiled, and TCRdb retains in-frame clones only, with some absent. The V and J calls and clone size are taken from that table; D and trimming were inferred from the DNA. This sample has around 400,000 clones; 70% to 90% occur once, and the top ten carry 0.95% to 1.5%. The sample consisted of peripheral blood. The V call is TRBV9, the J call TRBJ1-5, with TRBD1 matching 9 bases. This clonotype originated in a man in his forties with acute or convalescent COVID-19. CDR3 in DNA: TGTGCCAGCAGCGTAGGGACAGGGGTTCAGCCCCAGCATTTT. This codes for CASSVGTGVQPQHF.